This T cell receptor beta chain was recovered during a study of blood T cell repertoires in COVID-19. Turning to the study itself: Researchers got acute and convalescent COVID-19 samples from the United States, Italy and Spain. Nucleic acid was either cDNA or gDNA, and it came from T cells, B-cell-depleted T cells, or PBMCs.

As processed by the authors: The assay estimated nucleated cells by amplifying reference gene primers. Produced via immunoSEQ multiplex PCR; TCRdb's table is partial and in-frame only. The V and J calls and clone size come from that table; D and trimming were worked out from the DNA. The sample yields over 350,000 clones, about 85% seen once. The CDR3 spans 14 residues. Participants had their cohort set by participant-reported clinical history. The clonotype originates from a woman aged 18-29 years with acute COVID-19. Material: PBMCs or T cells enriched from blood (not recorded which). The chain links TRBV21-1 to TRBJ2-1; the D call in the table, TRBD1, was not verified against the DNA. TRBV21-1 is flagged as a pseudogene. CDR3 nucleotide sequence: TGTGCCAGCAGCATCGGGACAGGGGTCAATGAGCAGTTCTTC. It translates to CASSIGTGVNEQFF.